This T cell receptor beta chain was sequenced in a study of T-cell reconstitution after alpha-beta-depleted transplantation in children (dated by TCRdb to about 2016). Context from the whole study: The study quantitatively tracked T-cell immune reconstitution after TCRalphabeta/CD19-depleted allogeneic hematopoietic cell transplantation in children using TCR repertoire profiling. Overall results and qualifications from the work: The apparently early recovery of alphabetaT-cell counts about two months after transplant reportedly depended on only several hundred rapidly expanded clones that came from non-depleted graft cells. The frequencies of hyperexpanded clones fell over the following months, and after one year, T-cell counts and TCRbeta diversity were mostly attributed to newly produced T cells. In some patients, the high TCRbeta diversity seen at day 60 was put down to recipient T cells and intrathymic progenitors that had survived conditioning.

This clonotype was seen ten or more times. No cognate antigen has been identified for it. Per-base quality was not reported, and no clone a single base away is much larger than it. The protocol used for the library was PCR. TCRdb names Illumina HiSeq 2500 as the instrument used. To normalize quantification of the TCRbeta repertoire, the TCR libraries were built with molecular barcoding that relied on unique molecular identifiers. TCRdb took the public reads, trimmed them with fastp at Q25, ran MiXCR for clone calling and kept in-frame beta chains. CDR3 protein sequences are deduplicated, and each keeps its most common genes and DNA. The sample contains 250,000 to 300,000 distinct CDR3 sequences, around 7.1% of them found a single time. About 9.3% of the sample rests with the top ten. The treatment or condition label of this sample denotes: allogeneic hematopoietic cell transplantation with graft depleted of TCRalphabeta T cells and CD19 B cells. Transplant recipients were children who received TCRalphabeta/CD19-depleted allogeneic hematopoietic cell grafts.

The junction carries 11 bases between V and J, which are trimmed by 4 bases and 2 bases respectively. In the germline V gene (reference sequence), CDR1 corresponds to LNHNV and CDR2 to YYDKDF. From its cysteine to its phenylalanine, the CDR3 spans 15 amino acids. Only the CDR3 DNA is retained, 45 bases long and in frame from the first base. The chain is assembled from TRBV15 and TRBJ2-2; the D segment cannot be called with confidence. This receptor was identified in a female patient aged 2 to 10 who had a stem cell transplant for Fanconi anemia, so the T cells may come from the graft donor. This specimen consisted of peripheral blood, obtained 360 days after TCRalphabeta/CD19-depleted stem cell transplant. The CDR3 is CATSMRRQNTGELFF. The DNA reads TGTGCCACCAGCATGAGGCGCCAAAACACCGGGGAGCTGTTTTTT. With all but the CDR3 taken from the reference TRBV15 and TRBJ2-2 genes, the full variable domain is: DAMVIQNPRYQVTQFGKPVTLSCSQTLNHNVMYWYQQKSSQAPKLLFHYYDKDFNNEADTPDNFQSRRPNTSFCFLDIRSPGLGDTAMYLCATSMRRQNTGELFFGEGSRLTVL.